The 10 T cell receptor beta chains in this list originate from one sample, sequenced in a study of CD8 T cells in ankylosing spondylitis. MiXCR, run by TCRdb on the 5' RACE reads, gives a single entry per CDR3 protein. Of 100,000 to 150,000 distinct CDR3 sequences listed, 12% to 15% were seen once; the top ten hold 2.5% to 3%. The sequenced sample was blood, either unsorted or a sorted T cell fraction (not recorded which). All receptors derive from a female donor with ankylosing spondylitis or in good health (not recorded which).

The chain employs TRBV20-1 and TRBJ2-1; the match to TRBD2 covers 11 bases. The V and J ends lost 1 base and 9 bases, in that order; junction bases with no gene match: 8. The CDR3 has 15 residues. CDR1 and CDR2 from the germline V gene are DFQATT and SNEGSKA (reference sequence). This CDR3 is CSARGGTSGYTEQFF. The CDR3 bases are TGCAGTGCTAGAGGTGGGACTAGCGGTTATACTGAGCAGTTCTTC.

In regard to this clonotype: A single base separates this from a much larger clone, so it may be a read error. The chain combines TRBV5-1 with TRBJ2-7, with TRBD2 matching 8 bases. From germline, CDR1 is SGHRS and CDR2 YFSETQ. Trimming cost V 4 bases and J 2 bases; bases outside gene matches: 17. The CDR3 is 18 amino acids. The CDR3 nucleotides are TGCGCCAGCAGCCTAAACCCGGGACTAGTGGGAGAGACCTACGAGCAGTACTTC. Protein sequence: CASSLNPGLVGETYEQYF.

The rearrangement joins TRBV12-3 or TRBV12-4 to TRBJ2-1; 12 nucleotides line up with TRBD2. CDR3 size: 14 residues. The trim removed 1 base at V and 8 bases at J, leaving 0 bases unmatched. CDR3 coding DNA: TGTGCCAGCAGTTTAGGGACTAGCGGGGATGAGCAGTTCTTC. It translates to CASSLGTSGDEQFF.

The V call is TRBV5-1, the J call TRBJ2-7; D not resolved. Trimming shortened V by 0 bases and J by 0 bases, and 7 bases separated the two germline ends. The CDR3 consists of 14 residues. Germline values: CDR1 SGHRS, CDR2 YFSETQ. CDR3 loop: CASSLESGSYEQYF. The CDR3, as DNA: TGCGCCAGCAGCTTGGAGAGTGGCTCCTACGAGCAGTACTTC.

This clonotype was detected many times. The chain is built from TRBV27 and TRBJ2-1; no reliable D call. CDR1 is MNHEY and CDR2 is SMNVEV in the germline V gene (reference sequence). Trimming took 10 bases from V and 0 from J, leaving 13 bases between them. This CDR3 contains 14 residues. DNA for the CDR3: TGTGCCACCAAATACACGAGCTCCTACAATGAGCAGTTCTTC. Translation gives CATKYTSSYNEQFF.

About this clonotype itself: The junction differs from germline at one of its ends, possibly a read error. V and J are TRBV14 and TRBJ2-7; 10 nucleotides align to TRBD1. This CDR3 is 12 amino acids long. Germline V lookup: CDR1 SGHDN, CDR2 FVKESK. CDR3 nucleotide sequence: TGTGCCAGCAGCCAAGATTTCGGGACAGGGGAATTC. It translates to CASSQDFGTGEF.

This clonotype was found many times. This chain joins TRBV24-1 and TRBJ2-1; TRBD1 matches at 7 bases. The trim removed 4 bases at V and 4 bases at J, leaving 6 bases unmatched. Germline CDR1 is KGHDR and CDR2 is SFDVKD. The CDR3 spans 15 residues. The CDR3 bases are TGTGCCACCAGTGAGGCAGGGGGTCCGTACAATGAGCAGTTCTTC. It yields the protein CATSEAGGPYNEQFF.

Regarding this clonotype: With a much larger clone just one base away, this may be a read error. The chain employs TRBV7-3 and TRBJ2-7, with TRBD2 matching 7 bases. Germline lookup yields CDR1 SGHTA and CDR2 FQGTGA. This CDR3 spans 16 amino acids. The CDR3 nucleotides read TGTGCCACCAGCCCACTAGCGATGTCGGACGCCTACGAGCAGTACTTC. Amino acid sequence: CATSPLAMSDAYEQYF.

This clonotype was observed at least ten times. The rearrangement joins TRBV12-3 or TRBV12-4 to TRBJ2-3, with unresolved D. The CDR3 runs 14 residues. Trimming pared 2 bases from V and 4 bases from J, leaving 10 bases between. In nucleotides, the CDR3 is TGTGCCAGCAGTTTAAGCTGGCTCGCAGATACGCAGTATTTT. Translating it yields CASSLSWLADTQYF.

This clonotype turned up a few times. This chain uses TRBV28 with TRBJ1-5; 7 nucleotides agree with TRBD1. V shed 7 bases, J shed 0 bases, and the junction held 6 bases outside the gene matches. This CDR3 is built from 15 residues. Germline loops: CDR1 MDHEN, CDR2 SYDVKM. As DNA, the CDR3 is TGTGCCAGCATAGCACAGGGGAATAGCAATCAGCCCCAGCATTTT. Translation gives CASIAQGNSNQPQHF.